Listed below are T cell receptor beta chains from one sample, sequenced in a study of OX40 agonist ivuxolimab in advanced cancers. Produced via immunoSEQ multiplex PCR; TCRdb's table is partial and in-frame only. Here the sample spans more than 60,000 clones, about 90% being singletons. The sequences come from CD4+ or CD8+ T cells sorted from blood, collected in a trial of the OX40 agonist ivuxolimab. Every receptor here comes from an adult with an advanced solid tumor such as melanoma, head and neck, liver or kidney cancer. Each CDR3 is given with its conserved first and last residue. D genes are given only for firm matches. The size entry is marked missing in some rows and otherwise reads once, few, many or a size class.

CDR3 length: 15; J gene: TRBJ2-7; clone size: NA; V gene: TRBV28; D gene: NA; CDR3 DNA: TGTGCCAGCAGAACAAGATCCGGTCCAGCCTACGAGCAGTACTTC; CDR3 protein: CASRTRSGPAYEQYF
CDR3 length: 18; J gene: TRBJ2-3; clone size: NA; V gene: TRBV5-1; D gene: TRBD2; CDR3 DNA: TGCGCCAGCAGCTTGGGTCTAGCGGGGGGCCTGGGGACAGATACGCAGTATTTT; CDR3 protein: CASSLGLAGGLGTDTQYF
CDR3 length: 15; J gene: TRBJ2-1; clone size: NA; V gene: TRBV7-2; D gene: NA; CDR3 DNA: TGTGCCAGCAGCTTAGTATCCGGCCTGGGCAATGAGCAGTTCTTC; CDR3 protein: CASSLVSGLGNEQFF
CDR3 length: 14; J gene: TRBJ2-5; clone size: NA; V gene: TRBV5-1; D gene: TRBD1; CDR3 DNA: TGCGCCAGCAGTTCACCAGGGGGACAAGAGACCCAGTACTTC; CDR3 protein: CASSSPGGQETQYF
CDR3 length: 14; J gene: TRBJ2-7; clone size: once; V gene: TRBV6-1; D gene: TRBD1; CDR3 DNA: TGTGCCAGCAGTCCGGGACAGGGTGGGTACGAGCAGTACTTC; CDR3 protein: CASSPGQGGYEQYF
CDR3 length: 15; J gene: TRBJ1-1; clone size: NA; V gene: TRBV19; D gene: NA; CDR3 DNA: TGTGCCAGTAGCGGACTGGACAGCGTGAACACTGAAGCTTTCTTT; CDR3 protein: CASSGLDSVNTEAFF
CDR3 length: 12; J gene: TRBJ1-4; clone size: NA; V gene: TRBV28; D gene: TRBD1; CDR3 DNA: TGTGCCAGCAGTTTAGGGACAGGGAGACTGTTTTTT; CDR3 protein: CASSLGTGRLFF
CDR3 length: 14; J gene: TRBJ2-7; clone size: NA; V gene: TRBV2; D gene: NA; CDR3 DNA: TGTGCCAGCAGTGAATACGGCAGGGACTACGAGCAGTACTTC; CDR3 protein: CASSEYGRDYEQYF
CDR3 length: 16; J gene: TRBJ2-2; clone size: NA; V gene: TRBV6-1; D gene: NA; CDR3 DNA: TGTGCCAGCAGTGCCCTAGAGGGTTCGGAGACCGGGGAGCTGTTTTTT; CDR3 protein: CASSALEGSETGELFF
CDR3 length: 13; J gene: TRBJ2-1; clone size: NA; V gene: TRBV28; D gene: NA; CDR3 DNA: TGTGCCAGCAGTTTACCCCGGACCAATGAGCAGTTCTTC; CDR3 protein: CASSLPRTNEQFF
CDR3 length: 19; J gene: TRBJ2-7; clone size: NA; V gene: TRBV27; D gene: NA; CDR3 DNA: TGTGCCAGCAGTTTATATAGTCTACAGGGCAAGTCGAGCTCCTACGAGCAGTACTTC; CDR3 protein: CASSLYSLQGKSSSYEQYF
CDR3 length: 18; J gene: TRBJ1-4; clone size: once; V gene: TRBV2; D gene: NA; CDR3 DNA: TGTGCCAGCAGAACCCGGAGGGGATCTGGGCTTCTTAATGAAAAACTGTTTTTT; CDR3 protein: CASRTRRGSGLLNEKLFF
CDR3 length: 15; J gene: TRBJ1-1; clone size: once; V gene: TRBV7-6; D gene: NA; CDR3 DNA: TGTGCCAGCAGCTTAACTGCGGGGCCGAACACTGAAGCTTTCTTT; CDR3 protein: CASSLTAGPNTEAFF
CDR3 length: 18; J gene: TRBJ1-2; clone size: NA; V gene: TRBV5-1; D gene: NA; CDR3 DNA: TGCGCCAGCAGCTTGGTGGAGCAAGGTCTGGTGCTTGACTATGGCTACACCTTC; CDR3 protein: CASSLVEQGLVLDYGYTF
CDR3 length: 14; J gene: TRBJ1-2; clone size: NA; V gene: TRBV6-5; D gene: NA; CDR3 DNA: TGTGCCAGTGCGACACCCGGGAAGGGCAGTGGCTACACCTTC; CDR3 protein: CASATPGKGSGYTF
CDR3 length: 17; J gene: TRBJ1-6; clone size: NA; V gene: TRBV28; D gene: TRBD1; CDR3 DNA: TGTGCCAGCAGTTCGCCGTATGACAGGGGGAGAAATTCACCCCTCCACTTT; CDR3 protein: CASSSPYDRGRNSPLHF
CDR3 length: 12; J gene: TRBJ1-2; clone size: NA; V gene: TRBV27; D gene: TRBD1; CDR3 DNA: TGTGCCAGCAGATCCGGGACAGTCGGCTACACCTTC; CDR3 protein: CASRSGTVGYTF
CDR3 length: 15; J gene: TRBJ2-5; clone size: NA; V gene: TRBV11-2; D gene: NA; CDR3 DNA: TGTGCCAGCAGCTTAAAGGGAAGGCCGGTAGAGACCCAGTACTTC; CDR3 protein: CASSLKGRPVETQYF